This section outlines one TCR beta chain sequence together with its context. The V and J ends lost 0 bases and 2 bases respectively, with 8 bases between them. Germline CDR1 is SGHVS and CDR2 is FQNEAQ. The CDR3 has 14 amino acids. TCRdb's table, derived via immunoSEQ multiplex PCR, lists solely in-frame clones and lacks some. The table lists roughly 500,000 clones, 78% of them singletons. This entry comes from a study of shared T cell receptors in the human thymus. These data also formed part of another study, on human thymus T cells. As reported in that work: Among the donors, all were healthy Finnish infants having corrective surgery for congenital heart defects. Corrective cardiac operations yielded the resected thymus tissue. Apparent skewing of V and J gene usage characterized both thymic and blood repertoires. Thymic repertoires from unrelated individuals overlapped highly, related research reported.

This chain links TRBV7-8 with TRBJ2-7, with D possibly matching TRBD2 (6 bases). The TCR was taken from a boy under two years old with a congenital heart defect. The sequencing input was thymocytes. The CDR3 DNA reads as TGTGCCAGCAGCTTAGCTAGCGGCCCCTACGAGCAGTACTTC. Protein sequence: CASSLASGPYEQYF.